These T cell receptor beta chains were read from a single sample in a study of blood T cell repertoires in COVID-19. Only in-frame clones appear in the TCRdb table, and some are missing; sequencing was by immunoSEQ multiplex PCR. The sample lists 200,000 to 250,000 clones; around 82% were seen once. The specimen was peripheral blood. The receptors originated from a man in his forties or fifties with active or convalescent COVID-19. Each CDR3 is given without its conserved first and last residue.

>TRBV5-1
ASSSDRGLFNEKLF
>TRBV19
ASSIGGPSYNEQF
>TRBV6-2/TRBV6-3
ASSYSRNYGYT
>TRBV28
ASSLFGSNQPQH
>TRBV28
ASGTGGHNEQF
>TRBV6-1
ASSEGTGVEKLF
>TRBV4-1
ASSQVIPGNMY
>TRBV24-1
ATSDCTVNTEAF
>TRBV24-1
ATSESDRVGGYT
>TRBV30
AWSVDRVSSGNTIY